This T cell receptor (beta chain) was identified during a study of T cells in Graves' hyperthyroidism and ophthalmopathy. RNA transcripts were the template for amplifying TCR beta CDR3 regions. With the HTBI primer set, the TCR CDR3 went through a first round of RT-PCR. Via MiXCR, TCRdb re-called the multiplex PCR reads, giving one row per CDR3 protein. The repertoire holds around 430,000 distinct CDR3 sequences, with 15% as singletons. This clonotype was recorded at least ten times. Antigen specificity is unknown. Trimming at V came to 3 bases and at J to 4 bases, leaving 3 bases not matched to a gene. The germline CDR1 and CDR2 sequences are SEHNR and FQNEAQ (reference sequence). The CDR3 extends over 14 amino acids. Study-wide results and caveats: A 13 V-J signature model discriminated ophthalmopathy versus stable hyperthyroidism.

Sequenced input: blood. This receptor was identified in a woman younger than 45 with Graves' hyperthyroidism. The V call is TRBV7-9, the J call TRBJ1-1, with 9 nucleotides matching TRBD1. CDR3 coding DNA: TGTGCCAGCAGCTTCGACAGGGGGGCCACTGAAGCTTTCTTT. This sequence encodes CASSFDRGATEAFF.